These T cell receptor beta chains were read from a single sample in a study of cytomegalovirus exposure and HLA in healthy donors. Using immunoSEQ multiplex PCR, the repertoire was profiled, and TCRdb retains in-frame clones only, with some absent. The sample lists 150,000 or so clones; 75% to 90% were seen once. Sequenced sample: PBMCs. All receptors derive from a middle-aged man in good health and CMV-seropositive. Each CDR3 is given with its conserved first and last residue. Fields, in order: J gene, clone size, V gene, D gene, CDR3 DNA, CDR3 protein. A D gene is named only where the DNA matches it firmly. Size values are once, few and many counts, or a class for expanded clones, and some rows have none.

>TRBJ2-1|.|TRBV27|TRBD2
TGTGCCAGCAGTTTATGGGGACTAGCGGGAGAAGGGATGGGGAGTGAGCAGTTCTTC
CASSLWGLAGEGMGSEQFF
>TRBJ1-4|.|TRBV4-2|TRBD1
TGTGCCAGCAGCCACCCTGACAGGGGTGAACTGTTTTTT
CASSHPDRGELFF
>TRBJ2-3|.|TRBV29-1|.
TGCAGCGTCGACGGGGATCCCTCACGAGATACGCAGTATTTT
CSVDGDPSRDTQYF
>TRBJ2-7|.|TRBV4-1|.
TGCGCCAGCAGCCAAGAAAGCTGGAGCTCCTACGAGCAGTACTTC
CASSQESWSSYEQYF
>TRBJ2-5|.|TRBV28|TRBD2
TGTGCCAGCACCGAGACGCCGGGACTAGCGGCCCTCCAAGAGACCCAGTACTTC
CASTETPGLAALQETQYF
>TRBJ2-3|.|TRBV5-1|TRBD2
TGCGCCAGCAGCGGGGGACTAGCGGCCGGAGATACGCAGTATTTT
CASSGGLAAGDTQYF
>TRBJ2-1|.|TRBV5-4|TRBD2
TGTGCCAGCAGCTTAAGGACTAGCGGGAACAATGAGCAGTTCTTC
CASSLRTSGNNEQFF
>TRBJ1-5|.|TRBV19|TRBD1
TGTGCCAGTAGTCCGGGACAGGGCAATCAGCCCCAGCATTTT
CASSPGQGNQPQHF
>TRBJ2-3|.|TRBV2|TRBD1
TGTGCCAGCAGTTCTAATGCCGGACAGGGCGCCACAGATACGCAGTATTTT
CASSSNAGQGATDTQYF
>TRBJ1-1|.|TRBV19|.
TGTGCCAGTAGTATAAGGGGGTTTAGGTTGGGCACTGAAGCTTTCTTT
CASSIRGFRLGTEAFF
>TRBJ1-2|.|TRBV28|.
TGTGCCAGCAGTTTAGGACAACGAATCGGGTCTGGCTACACCTTC
CASSLGQRIGSGYTF
>TRBJ1-6|.|TRBV11-2|.
TGTGCCAGCAGCCCGTATACAGGGTATTCACCCCTCCACTTT
CASSPYTGYSPLHF
>TRBJ2-7|.|TRBV28|TRBD1
TGTGCCAGTAACAGGGGGATGTACGAGCAGTACTTC
CASNRGMYEQYF
>TRBJ2-3|.|TRBV25-1|.
TGTGCCAGCAGTGAATTCGGGGGAAGGGCAGATACGCAGTATTTT
CASSEFGGRADTQYF
>TRBJ2-2|.|TRBV7-9|TRBD1
TGTGCCAGCAGCTTAGCGAGACAGGGGAACGGGGAGCTGTTTTTT
CASSLARQGNGELFF
>TRBJ2-5|.|TRBV4-3|TRBD2
TGCGCCAGCAGCCTGGAGACTAGCGGGGGGGAGACCCAGTACTTC
CASSLETSGGETQYF
>TRBJ1-2|.|TRBV5-1|.
TGCGCCACCACAGAATTGGAGGGTGGGGTGATGGTGTACTTCTATGGCTACACCTTC
CATTELEGGVMVYFYGYTF
>TRBJ2-5|few|TRBV15|.
TGTGCCACCAGCAAGCCCTTCTCCTCCGAGACCCAGTACTTC
CATSKPFSSETQYF
>TRBJ2-1|.|TRBV19|TRBD1
TGTGCCAGTAGTATTGGGGACAGAACCCGTGGTGAGCAGTTCTTC
CASSIGDRTRGEQFF
>TRBJ1-5|.|TRBV19|.
TGTGCCAGTAGTATAGGTAGGGGGATTTATCAGCCCCAGCATTTT
CASSIGRGIYQPQHF
>TRBJ2-3|.|TRBV15|.
TGTGCCACCAGCAGTCCTTTCTCTCGCACAGATACGCAGTATTTT
CATSSPFSRTDTQYF
>TRBJ1-1|few|TRBV30|.
TGTGCCTGGGGGGGGATAGAAGCTTTCTTT
CAWGGIEAFF
>TRBJ2-5|.|TRBV2|.
TGTGCCAGCAGTGCGTGGTTCGGGGTTCAAGAGACCCAGTACTTC
CASSAWFGVQETQYF
>TRBJ2-1|.|TRBV5-4|TRBD2
TGTGCCAGCAGCCCCAGACTAGCTAAGTACAATGAGCAGTTCTTC
CASSPRLAKYNEQFF
>TRBJ1-2|.|TRBV18|TRBD1
TGTGCCAGCTCACACAACCCGGGACAGGGCCTTACTGGCTACACCTTC
CASSHNPGQGLTGYTF
>TRBJ2-7|.|TRBV7-9|.
TGTGCCAGCAGCTTAGAGGGGTTCCCCTACGAGCAGTACTTC
CASSLEGFPYEQYF
>TRBJ1-1|.|TRBV5-1|TRBD1
TGCGCCAGCAGCTTGCGCTACAGGGGACTGAACACTGAAGCTTTCTTT
CASSLRYRGLNTEAFF
>TRBJ2-3|.|TRBV5-1|.
TGCGCCAGCAGCTTGGTTAGTAGAGGTCGAGCCGGAGATACGCAGTATTTT
CASSLVSRGRAGDTQYF
>TRBJ2-1|.|TRBV6-4|TRBD1
TGTGCCAGCAGTGTGACAGGGGGCACCTACAATGAGCAGTTCTTC
CASSVTGGTYNEQFF
>TRBJ1-1|.|TRBV27|.
TGTGCCAGCAGTTTATGGGGGCGCGGGTTGGACACTGAAGCTTTCTTT
CASSLWGRGLDTEAFF
>TRBJ1-5|.|TRBV27|TRBD1
TGTGCCAGCAGTTTGTTGGGCAGGGGGTCGAATCAGCCCCAGCATTTT
CASSLLGRGSNQPQHF
>TRBJ1-1|.|TRBV5-4|.
TGTGCCAGCAGCCCAGGACAGATGAACACTGAAGCTTTCTTT
CASSPGQMNTEAFF